This record looks at one T cell receptor (beta chain) sequence and its context. Its specificity is unknown. The sample belongs to a study of post-analysis software for immune sequencing data. The overall study: Recorded disease courses covered relapsing-remitting, secondary progressive and progressive-relapsing multiple sclerosis. Some patients had no subtype annotation.

The V gene end was trimmed by 4 bases and the J gene end by 3 bases; junction bases not matched to a gene: 2. Germline-derived CDR1 and CDR2 are WSHSY and SAAADI. This CDR3 comprises 14 residues. Notes on the study in general: Those with multiple sclerosis, the patient group, showed significantly lower normalized Chao1 diversity than controls. TRBV5-6, TRBV5-1 and TRBV20-1 were among four or five TRBV segments more frequent in patients than controls.

Incorporated into the TCR beta cDNA libraries were unique molecular identifiers, which served to reduce PCR and sequencing biases. The yield from about 1 to 10 million T cells was around 500,000 cDNA molecules in total. TCRdb re-analysed the PCR reads in MiXCR, keeping a single row per CDR3 protein. The sample has approximately 770,000 distinct CDR3 sequences, around 42% seen once. This clonotype originated in a girl between 5 and 17 years old with multiple sclerosis. Sequencing was performed on blood. The chain links TRBV10-2 to TRBJ2-1; 8 bases are shared with TRBD2. DNA for the CDR3: TGCGCCAGCAGTGCGCGGGAGGTCTACAATGAGCAGTTCTTC. This translates into CASSAREVYNEQFF.